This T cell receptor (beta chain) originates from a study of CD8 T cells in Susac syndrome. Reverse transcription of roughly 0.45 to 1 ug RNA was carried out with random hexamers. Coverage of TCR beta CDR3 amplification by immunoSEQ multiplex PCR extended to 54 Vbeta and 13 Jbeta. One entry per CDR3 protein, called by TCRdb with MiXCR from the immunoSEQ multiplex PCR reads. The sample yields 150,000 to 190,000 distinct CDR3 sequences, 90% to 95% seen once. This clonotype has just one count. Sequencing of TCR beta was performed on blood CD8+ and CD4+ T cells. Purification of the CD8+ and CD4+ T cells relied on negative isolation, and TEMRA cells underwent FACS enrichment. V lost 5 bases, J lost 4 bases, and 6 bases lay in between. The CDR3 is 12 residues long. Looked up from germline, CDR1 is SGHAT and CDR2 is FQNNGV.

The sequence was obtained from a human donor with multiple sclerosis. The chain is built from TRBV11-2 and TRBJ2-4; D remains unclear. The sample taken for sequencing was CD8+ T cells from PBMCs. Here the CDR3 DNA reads TGTGCCAGCAGCCCGGTAAAAAACATTCAGTACTTC. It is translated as CASSPVKNIQYF.